Listed here are 11 T cell receptor beta chains from one sample, sequenced in a study of T cells in Graves' hyperthyroidism and ophthalmopathy. The source material, RNA transcripts, was used to amplify TCR beta CDR3 regions. With the HTBI primer set, the TCR CDR3 went through a first round of RT-PCR. MiXCR, run by TCRdb on the multiplex PCR reads, gives a single entry per CDR3 protein. The sample lists about 52,000 distinct CDR3 sequences, roughly half occurring once. The source material was blood. The receptors shown here come from a woman aged 45-60 years with Graves' ophthalmopathy.

A remark on this clonotype: This CDR3 fails to terminate in the conserved phenylalanine or tryptophan, so it likely reflects a read error. The DNA is left out, because the CDR3 cannot be placed on it with certainty; the CDR3 is given as TCRdb lists it. The V and J genes are TRBV14 and TRBJ2-6. Germline V gives CDR1 SGHDN, CDR2 FVKESK. The CDR3 totals 16 residues, both ends included. This CDR3 is CASSLLPGSGANVRTC.

The chain has TRBV19 and TRBJ1-5; no clear D gene. Trimming left V 7 bases short and J 6 bases short, with 10 bases between. There are 12 residues in the CDR3. Looked up from germline, CDR1 is LNHDA and CDR2 is SQIVND (reference sequence). CDR3 DNA: TGTGCCAGTATAGATAGAACTCAGCCCCAGCATTTT. Its protein is CASIDRTQPQHF.

This clonotype was counted many times. This chain links TRBV19 with TRBJ1-1; 10 bases map to TRBD1. This CDR3 is 16 amino acids long. The trim removed 3 bases at V and 0 bases at J, leaving 4 bases unmatched. Germline-derived CDR1 and CDR2 are LNHDA and SQIVND (reference sequence). The DNA of the CDR3 is TGTGCCAGTAGTATGGGGACAGGGGCCTTGAACACTGAAGCTTTCTTT. Translating gives CASSMGTGALNTEAFF.

This chain connects TRBV15 to TRBJ1-1; perhaps TRBD1 as D (6 bases). The CDR3 is made up of 14 amino acids. Per the germline V gene, CDR1 is LNHNV and CDR2 is YYDKDF (reference sequence). Trimming stripped 3 bases from V and 3 bases from J, with 11 bases between. For the CDR3, the DNA is TGTGCCACCAGCAGGCTTAAGGGGGACACTGAAGCTTTCTTT. Protein: CATSRLKGDTEAFF.

The rearrangement uses TRBV20-1 and TRBJ1-6, with TRBD1 matching over 7 bases. The germline V gene has CDR1 DFQATT and CDR2 SNEGSKA (reference sequence). After removal of 6 bases from V and 7 bases from J, the junction contained 15 bases not matched to a gene. The CDR3 spans 16 residues. CDR3 loop: CSAAGSGQPGNSPLHF. CDR3 DNA sequence: TGCAGTGCAGCCGGATCGGGACAGCCAGGGAATTCACCCCTCCACTTT.

As regards this clonotype: Relative to the germline gene, one junction end is altered; a read error may explain this. The chain's CDR3 is CASSLRADRVIAF. CDR3 DNA: TGTGCCAGCAGCTTGAGGGCAGACAGGGTCATCGCCTTC. The chain carries TRBV7-9 and TRBJ2-7; 7 nucleotides match TRBD1. The germline V gene encodes CDR1 SEHNR and CDR2 FQNEAQ (reference sequence). CDR3 size: 13 residues. Full variable domain (missing parts from reference TRBV7-9 and TRBJ2-7): DTGVSQNPRHKITKRGQNVTFRCDPISEHNRLYWYRQTLGQGPEFLTYFQNEAQLEKSRLLSDRFSAERPKGSFSTLEIQRTEQGDSAMYLCASSLRADRVIAFGPGTRLTVT.

This clonotype was seen at least ten times. The chain uses TRBV2 and TRBJ2-7; 9 bases agree with TRBD1. Germline V gene sequence: CDR1 SNHLY, CDR2 FYNNEI. The V gene end was trimmed by 4 bases and the J gene end by 5 bases; junction bases not matched to a gene: 6. The CDR3 contains 14 residues. The CDR3 DNA sequence: TGTGCCAGCAGTGGGGACAGGGTTGGAAACGAGCAGTACTTC. The encoded protein is CASSGDRVGNEQYF.

CDR3 sequence reads: CASSVSEVLEKLFF. The CDR3 bases are TGTGCCAGCAGCGTTTCAGAGGTGTTAGAAAAACTGTTTTTT. The genes are TRBV9 and TRBJ1-4; no firm D call. Trimming removed 2 bases from V and 8 bases from J, with 13 bases in between. CDR1 is SGDLS, CDR2 YYNGEE, per germline. CDR3 length: 14 amino acids.

This clonotype came up many times. CDR3 in DNA: TGTGCCAGCAGCTTATGGGGAGGAGGCACAGATACGCAGTATTTT. Encoded protein: CASSLWGGGTDTQYF. This rearrangement joins TRBV7-3 to TRBJ2-3, with D perhaps matching TRBD2 (6 bases). This CDR3 contains 15 residues. The germline V gene has CDR1 SGHTA and CDR2 FQGTGA. V lost 2 bases and J lost 1, with 10 bases in between.

This clonotype was counted many times. This chain uses TRBV4-1 with TRBJ2-7; D is undetermined. The CDR3 is 14 amino acids. Trimming left V 1 base short and J 3 bases short, with 10 bases between. The germline V gene has CDR1 MGHRA and CDR2 YSYEKL. The CDR3 DNA sequence: TGCGCCAGCAGCCAAGTTCCAGCGAACTACGAGCAGTACTTC. It yields the protein CASSQVPANYEQYF.

This chain uses TRBV7-2 with TRBJ2-7; TRBD2 aligns across 11 bases. The V gene's germline CDR1 is SGHTA and CDR2 FQGNSA. Losses at the gene ends were 1 base for V and 6 bases for J; bases not matched to a gene: 2. This CDR3 is built from 14 residues. CDR3 amino acids: CASSLGLAGGEQYF. CDR3 in DNA: TGTGCCAGCAGCTTAGGGCTAGCGGGAGGCGAGCAGTACTTC.